A single sample is the source of the 4 T cell receptor beta chains below, sequenced in a study of blood T cells in healthy people across ages. A sample-barcoded 5' primer and a J-beta primer mix were used in a second PCR of about 7 to 12 cycles. TCRdb re-called the 5' RACE reads through MiXCR, storing one row per CDR3 protein. The sample has approximately 960,000 distinct CDR3 sequences; under 35% are singletons. This sample also appeared in a second study, on T cells of mothers and their children.

The sequencing input was blood. The receptor source for this set is a woman aged 40 to 50 in good health.

V is TRBV4-3 and J is TRBJ2-1; D perhaps matches TRBD1 (6 bases). CDR3 length equals 16 residues. V gave up 0 bases and J gave up 4 bases, with 13 bases separating them. Germline V gives CDR1 LGHNA, CDR2 YSLEER. The CDR3 coding sequence is TGCGCCAGCAGCCAAGATGGGCAGGGGTGGTACAATGAGCAGTTCTTC. Its protein is CASSQDGQGWYNEQFF.

This clonotype was detected a few times. The chain uses TRBV7-8 and TRBJ2-3; D unclear. The CDR3 covers 15 residues. Germline CDR1 and CDR2: SGHVS and FQNEAQ. Trimming pared 0 bases from V and 5 bases from J, leaving 12 bases between. The CDR3 DNA follows: TGTGCCAGCAGCTTAGCGAGACGATTCGGAGATACGCAGTATTTT. The encoded protein is CASSLARRFGDTQYF.

This clonotype turned up a few times. The V call is TRBV4-2, the J call TRBJ2-5; D not resolved. Germline CDR1 is LGHNA and CDR2 is YNFKEQ. This CDR3 has 12 amino acids. The V end was cut by 0 bases, the J end by 5 bases, with 4 bases between. The CDR3 sequence: CASSQELETQYF. The DNA of the CDR3 is TGTGCCAGCAGCCAAGAACTCGAGACCCAGTACTTC.

The table lists this clonotype with a count of one. The CDR3 DNA sequence: TGCGCCAGCAGCTTGGAAGGGGGAGCCAATCAGCCCCAGCATTTT. It yields the protein CASSLEGGANQPQHF. The V gene is TRBV5-1, the J gene TRBJ1-5, with D possibly being TRBD1 (6 bases). This CDR3 is 15 amino acids long. V gave up 0 bases and J gave up 3 bases, with 10 bases separating them. Germline lookup yields CDR1 SGHRS and CDR2 YFSETQ.